Below, 28 T cell receptor beta chains from the same sample are listed, as sequenced in a study of T-cell memory formation after mild COVID-19. MiXCR, applied by TCRdb to the 5' RACE reads, yields one record per CDR3 protein. The data show about 290,000 distinct CDR3 sequences, around a sixth seen once. The sample comprised PBMCs or a T cell subset sorted from them (not recorded which). Receptors were obtained from a man aged 18 to 35 who had mild COVID-19 (a few samples of this study predate the infection). Cell type and time point are not known.

This clonotype was seen more than once but under ten times. V gene TRBV20-1 combines with J gene TRBJ2-7, with TRBD1 identical over 7 bases. The germline CDR1 and CDR2 sequences are DFQATT and SNEGSKA (reference sequence). This CDR3 comprises 15 residues. The V segment lost 1 base and the J segment 2 bases; nucleotides outside the gene matches: 8. The CDR3 bases are TGCAGTGCTAGAGCTTACGAACAGGGGACCTACGAGCAGTACTTC. It is translated as CSARAYEQGTYEQYF.

This chain joins TRBV15 and TRBJ1-1; D call uncertain. CDR3 length: 16 residues. V was clipped by 0 bases and J by 0 bases, with 11 bases between them. Germline V gives CDR1 LNHNV, CDR2 YYDKDF (reference sequence). The CDR3 bases are TGTGCCACCAGCAGAGATGAGGCCGCAGTGAACACTGAAGCTTTCTTT. Its protein product is CATSRDEAAVNTEAFF.

The CDR3 coding sequence is TGTGCCAGCAGTTTTAGGGTTAGCGGGGGGGCCGAGACCCAGTACTTC. It encodes CASSFRVSGGAETQYF. The chain couples TRBV12-3 or TRBV12-4 to TRBJ2-5; 11 bases are a match to TRBD2. J gave up 5 bases and V 3 bases, and 8 bases lay outside the gene matches. This CDR3 has 16 amino acids.

This clonotype was counted a few times. This sequence joins TRBV4-2 and TRBJ1-2; the D is unclear. CDR1 LGHNA and CDR2 YNFKEQ come from the germline V gene. The CDR3 is 19 residues long. V was pared by 4 bases and J by 4 bases, with 28 bases between. CDR3 residues: CASSPTEVSGRRRLYGYTF. CDR3 sequence (DNA): TGTGCCAGCAGCCCTACCGAGGTCTCTGGGCGGCGACGACTCTATGGCTACACCTTC.

V usage is TRBV5-1 and J usage is TRBJ2-2, with D possibly matching TRBD1 (6 bases). CDR3 length: 20 amino acids. Trimming left V 2 bases short and J 0 bases short, with 23 bases between. The germline V gene has CDR1 SGHRS and CDR2 YFSETQ. The CDR3 here is CASSFRGLGARGANTGELFF. In DNA form, the CDR3 reads TGCGCCAGCAGCTTTCGGGGTTTGGGGGCCCGAGGCGCGAACACCGGGGAGCTGTTTTTT.

The V and J genes are TRBV23-1 and TRBJ2-7; D remains unclear. TRBV23-1 counts as an open reading frame of uncertain function. The CDR3 runs to 13 residues. The germline V and J ends were trimmed by 2 bases and 2 bases, with 7 bases remaining between them. The CDR3 sequence is CASSQLEPYEQYV. The CDR3 nucleotides are TGCGCCAGCAGTCAACTGGAGCCCTACGAGCAGTACGTC.

In its sample, this clonotype was seen a few times. The chain combines TRBV12-3 or TRBV12-4 with TRBJ2-3; D remains unclear. This CDR3 is built from 15 residues. V shed 6 bases and J shed 3 bases, with 16 bases lying between them. The CDR3 loop reads CASSYPRWGTDTQYF. DNA for the CDR3: TGTGCCAGCAGCTACCCCAGGTGGGGAACAGATACGCAGTATTTT.

This clonotype was picked up a small number of times. V is TRBV10-2 and J is TRBJ2-7; 9 bases map to TRBD2. The ends lost 5 bases at V and 4 bases at J; junction bases unmatched: 6. Looked up from germline, CDR1 is WSHSY and CDR2 is SAAADI. This CDR3 region has 14 residues. The CDR3 DNA follows: TGCGCCAGCAGTCCCGGGACTAGCATGTACGAGCAGTACGTC. This codes for CASSPGTSMYEQYV.

V usage is TRBV29-1 and J usage is TRBJ2-5; D may be TRBD1 or TRBD2 (6 bases each). The germline gives CDR1 SQVTM, CDR2 ANQGSEA. The CDR3 is 14 amino acids. The germline V and J ends were trimmed by 3 bases and 4 bases, with 15 bases remaining between them. The CDR3 protein is CSVDPTGGPETQYF. The CDR3, as DNA: TGCAGCGTTGATCCGACCGGGGGCCCAGAGACCCAGTACTTC.

This clonotype turned up a few times. This chain connects TRBV7-8 to TRBJ1-5; 10 nucleotides agree with TRBD1. Germline CDR1 SGHVS, CDR2 FQNEAQ. The CDR3 runs to 14 residues. J was trimmed by 5 bases and V by 5 bases; bases with no gene match: 3. The CDR3 DNA reads as TGTGCCAGCAGCCGGACAGGGGGTTATCAGCCCCAGCATTTT. Translating gives CASSRTGGYQPQHF. Looking up the rest from reference TRBV7-8 and TRBJ1-5 gives the full variable domain: GAGVSQSPRYKVAKRGQDVALRCDPISGHVSLFWYQQALGQGPEFLTYFQNEAQLDKSGLPSDRFFAERPEGSVSTLKIQRTQQEDSAVYLCASSRTGGYQPQHFGDGTRLSIL.

This clonotype came up a few times. V and J are TRBV5-1 and TRBJ2-3; 7 bases match TRBD1. The CDR3 loop spans 14 amino acids. V lost 0 bases to trimming and J lost 5 bases; unmatched junction nucleotides: 3. CDR1 is SGHRS, CDR2 YFSETQ, per germline. The CDR3 region has the DNA TGCGCCAGCAGCTTGGAGGCAGGGGGAGATACGCAGTATTTT. Encoded protein: CASSLEAGGDTQYF.

This clonotype was detected a few times. The V and J genes are TRBV4-1 and TRBJ1-5; 7 nucleotides match TRBD1. This CDR3 is built from 15 residues. The junction had 6 bases not matched to a gene; V was cut back by 3 bases and J by 4 bases. Germline CDR1 and CDR2: MGHRA and YSYEKL. The CDR3 spells CASSHADRSNQPQHF. The CDR3 coding sequence is TGCGCCAGCAGCCATGCGGACAGGTCGAATCAGCCCCAGCATTTT.

This clonotype has a handful of counts. The chain combines TRBV7-2 with TRBJ1-5; 8 bases map to TRBD1. Germline CDR1 is SGHTA and CDR2 is FQGNSA. This CDR3 comprises 14 residues. Losses at the gene ends were 5 bases for V and 9 bases for J; bases not matched to a gene: 9. The CDR3 DNA reads TGTGCCAGCAGCCTGGACAGGGCCTCGAGGCCCCAGCATTTT. Protein: CASSLDRASRPQHF. The complete variable domain, with remaining parts taken from reference TRBV7-2 and TRBJ1-5, reads GAGVSQSPSNKVTEKGKDVELRCDPISGHTALYWYRQSLGQGLEFLIYFQGNSAPDKSGLPSDRFSAERTGGSVSTLTIQRTQQEDSAVYLCASSLDRASRPQHFGDGTRLSIL.

The V gene is TRBV6-2 or TRBV6-3, the J gene TRBJ1-1; D perhaps matches TRBD1 (5 bases). The CDR3 sequence is 14 residues long. Trimming took off 2 bases at V and 4 bases at J, with 11 bases between the two ends. The germline V gene encodes CDR1 MNHEY and CDR2 SVGEGT. CDR3 sequence: CASSYRGDVTEAFF. CDR3 DNA sequence: TGTGCCAGCAGTTACCGGGGGGACGTCACTGAAGCTTTCTTT.

The J gene is TRBJ1-1, the V gene TRBV2; 8 bases fit TRBD1. This CDR3 region has 13 residues. Trimming took 7 bases from V and 4 from J; bases not matched to a gene: 5. Germline V gene lookup returns CDR1 SNHLY and CDR2 FYNNEI. For the CDR3, the DNA is TGTGCCAGCACGTGGACAGGGATCACTGAAGCTTTCTTT. This gives the protein CASTWTGITEAFF.

The rearrangement uses TRBV6-2 or TRBV6-3 and TRBJ2-1; 7 bases are shared with TRBD2. The CDR3 runs to 18 residues. Germline CDR1 reads MNHEY; CDR2 reads SVGEGT. V shed 2 bases and J 3 bases; nucleotides not matched to a gene: 13. The CDR3 region has the DNA TGTGCCAGCAGTTACCTCCGGGCCAGCGGGGACTACTACAATGAGCAGTTCTTC. Residues: CASSYLRASGDYYNEQFF.

This clonotype was counted between two and nine times. The CDR3 region is CASSRTPGTSGGGNTDTQYF. The CDR3 bases are TGTGCCAGCAGTAGAACCCCAGGGACTAGCGGGGGGGGAAACACAGATACGCAGTATTTT. V is TRBV6-6 and J is TRBJ2-3; 16 bases agree with TRBD2. The ends lost 5 bases at V and 2 bases at J; junction bases unmatched: 13. This CDR3 has 20 amino acids. Germline V gene lookup returns CDR1 MNHNY and CDR2 SVGAGI (reference sequence).

This clonotype has more than one count but fewer than ten. The rearrangement links TRBV4-1 to TRBJ1-5; D uncertain. V was trimmed by 0 bases and J by 0 bases, leaving 12 bases between them. The CDR3 is made up of 17 amino acids. The germline gives CDR1 MGHRA, CDR2 YSYEKL. CDR3 sequence (DNA): TGCGCCAGCAGCCAAGATTTCGGGGTTTATAGCAATCAGCCCCAGCATTTT. This gives the protein CASSQDFGVYSNQPQHF.

This chain connects TRBV5-6 to TRBJ2-7; 7 nucleotides match TRBD2. Trimming took 3 bases from V and 2 from J; bases not matched to a gene: 2. CDR1 SGHDT and CDR2 YYEEEE come from the germline V gene. This CDR3 comprises 13 residues. The CDR3 DNA sequence: TGTGCCAGCAGCTCCAGCGGGGCCTACGAGCAGTACTTC. Its translation: CASSSSGAYEQYF.

The chain uses TRBV7-9 and TRBJ2-1; the D is unclear. Per germline, CDR1 SEHNR and CDR2 FQNEAQ (reference sequence). The length of the CDR3 is 14 residues. V gave up 8 bases and J gave up 5 bases, with 16 bases separating them. CDR3 DNA: TGTGCCAGCGACCCGTTCTCCTGGGACAATGAGCAGTTCTTC. The encoded protein is CASDPFSWDNEQFF.

This clonotype was seen only a few times. The V call is TRBV6-1, the J call TRBJ2-2; D uncertain. The germline V gene encodes CDR1 MNHNS and CDR2 SASEGT. Trimming left V 2 bases short and J 3 bases short, with 7 bases between. The CDR3 has 14 residues. The DNA of the CDR3 is TGTGCCAGCAGTGAACGGGCGTACACCGGGGAGCTGTTTTTT. Its protein is CASSERAYTGELFF.

This clonotype occurred a few times. The rearrangement links TRBV14 to TRBJ1-3, with D uncertain. V was clipped by 0 bases and J by 0 bases, with 6 bases between them. The CDR3 runs 15 residues. In germline, CDR1 is SGHDN, CDR2 FVKESK. The CDR3 DNA follows: TGTGCCAGCAGCCAAGATATGAGCTCTGGAAACACCATATATTTT. Translating gives CASSQDMSSGNTIYF.

The chain combines TRBV9 with TRBJ2-7; D unresolved. CDR1 and CDR2 from the germline V gene are SGDLS and YYNGEE. The V end lost 4 bases, the J end lost 8 bases, and 4 bases lay between the germline ends. There are 9 residues in the CDR3. The CDR3 DNA sequence: TGTGCCAGCAGCCCAAAGCAGTACGTC. Its translation is CASSPKQYV.

Regarding this clonotype: One end of the junction is discordant with germline, which a read error may explain. The chain employs TRBV7-2 and TRBJ1-4; the match to TRBD1 covers 9 bases. The germline CDR1 and CDR2 sequences are SGHTA and FQGNSA. This CDR3 region has 12 residues. The DNA of the CDR3 is TGTGCCAGCGGGACAGGGAATGAAAGACTGTTTTTT. This sequence encodes CASGTGNERLFF.

This clonotype has only a few counts. The chain is built from TRBV5-1 and TRBJ2-5, with D perhaps matching TRBD2 (6 bases). Germline CDR1 SGHRS, CDR2 YFSETQ. This CDR3 has 17 residues. Deletions cut 4 bases from V and 2 bases from J, with 21 bases between. The chain's CDR3 is CASSLLNTWDLQETQYF. CDR3 nucleotide sequence: TGCGCCAGCAGCCTATTAAATACATGGGACTTACAAGAGACCCAGTACTTC. Drawing the rest from reference TRBV5-1 and TRBJ2-5, the complete variable domain is KAGVTQTPRYLIKTRGQQVTLSCSPISGHRSVSWYQQTPGQGLQFLFEYFSETQRNKGNFPGRFSGRQFSNSRSEMNVSTLELGDSALYLCASSLLNTWDLQETQYFGPGTRLLVL.

The J gene is TRBJ1-2, the V gene TRBV7-2; 7 bases agree with TRBD1. J gave up 2 bases and V 5 bases, and 8 bases lay outside the gene matches. The CDR3 is made up of 15 amino acids. The germline V gene has CDR1 SGHTA and CDR2 FQGNSA. The CDR3 DNA reads TGTGCCAGCAGCCCCCAGGGGGGAAGGAACTATGGCTACACCTTC. Translated, it gives CASSPQGGRNYGYTF.

This clonotype has more than one count but fewer than ten. V and J are TRBV2 and TRBJ2-5; D tentatively fits TRBD1 or TRBD2 (5 bases each). CDR3 size: 13 residues. The V gene lost 6 bases and the J gene lost 3 bases, with 11 bases spanning the gap. Germline CDR1 reads SNHLY; CDR2 reads FYNNEI. DNA for the CDR3: TGTGCCAGCAGCCGGGACGTCAAAGAGACCCAGTACTTC. It yields the protein CASSRDVKETQYF.

This clonotype came up a few times. This sequence joins TRBV6-1 and TRBJ2-7; unclear D gene. CDR1 is MNHNS and CDR2 is SASEGT in the germline V gene. The CDR3 has 14 residues. The V and J ends lost 2 bases and 4 bases respectively, with 12 bases between them. For the CDR3, the DNA is TGTGCCAGCAGTGAATTTCTGGTGGGGTACGAGCAGTACTTC. Protein product: CASSEFLVGYEQYF.